This T cell receptor beta chain emerged from a study of T cells expressing NK-cell markers. Study-level points and caveats: Leadership of the CD3+CD56-NKG2C+ fraction also belonged to these clonotypes in a handful of donors.

TCRdb reprocessed the 5' RACE reads and keeps a single row for each CDR3 protein, giving no DNA. The sample has 200,000 to 300,000 distinct CDR3 sequences. This CDR3 spans 13 amino acids. Germline lookup yields CDR1 KGHDR and CDR2 SFDVKD. A note on this clonotype: The target antigen is unknown.

This TCR derives from a man younger than 35 in good health. The sample was blood T cells: a sorted CD56 or NKG2C T cell subset, CD4+ or CD8+ T cells, or bulk PBMC T cells (not recorded which). The chain combines TRBV24-1 with TRBJ1-5; TCRdb's D call of TRBD1 is untestable without DNA. The CDR3 loop reads CATSRDALQPQHF.